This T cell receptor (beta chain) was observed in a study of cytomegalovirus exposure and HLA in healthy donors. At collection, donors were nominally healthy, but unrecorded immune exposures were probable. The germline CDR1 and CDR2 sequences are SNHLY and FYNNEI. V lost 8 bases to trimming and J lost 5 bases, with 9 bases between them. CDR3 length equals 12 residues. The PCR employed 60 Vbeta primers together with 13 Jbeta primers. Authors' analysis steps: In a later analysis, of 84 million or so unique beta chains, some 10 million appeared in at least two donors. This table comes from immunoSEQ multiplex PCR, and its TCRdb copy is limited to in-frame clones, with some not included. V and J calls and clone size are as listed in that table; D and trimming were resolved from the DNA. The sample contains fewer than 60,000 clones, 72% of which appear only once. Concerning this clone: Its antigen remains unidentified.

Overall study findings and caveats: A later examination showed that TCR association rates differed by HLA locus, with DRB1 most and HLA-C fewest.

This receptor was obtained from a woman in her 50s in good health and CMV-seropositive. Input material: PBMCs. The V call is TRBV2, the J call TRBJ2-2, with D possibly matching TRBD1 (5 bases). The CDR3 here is CASVKGTGELFF. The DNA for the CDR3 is TGTGCCAGCGTTAAGGGGACCGGGGAGCTGTTTTTT.